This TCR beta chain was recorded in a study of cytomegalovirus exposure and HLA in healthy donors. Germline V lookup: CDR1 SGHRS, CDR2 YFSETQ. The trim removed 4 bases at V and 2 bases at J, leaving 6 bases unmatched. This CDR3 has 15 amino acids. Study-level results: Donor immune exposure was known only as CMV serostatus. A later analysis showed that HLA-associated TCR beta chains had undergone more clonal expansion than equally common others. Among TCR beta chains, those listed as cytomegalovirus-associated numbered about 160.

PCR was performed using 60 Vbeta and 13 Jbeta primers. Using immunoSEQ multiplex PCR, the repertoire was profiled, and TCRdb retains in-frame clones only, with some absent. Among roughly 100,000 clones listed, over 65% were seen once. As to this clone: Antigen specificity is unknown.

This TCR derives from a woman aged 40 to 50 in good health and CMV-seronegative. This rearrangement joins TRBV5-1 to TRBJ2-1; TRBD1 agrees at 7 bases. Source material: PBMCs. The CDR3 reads CASSPRDRAYNEQFF. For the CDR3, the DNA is TGCGCCAGCAGCCCCCGGGACAGAGCCTACAATGAGCAGTTCTTC.